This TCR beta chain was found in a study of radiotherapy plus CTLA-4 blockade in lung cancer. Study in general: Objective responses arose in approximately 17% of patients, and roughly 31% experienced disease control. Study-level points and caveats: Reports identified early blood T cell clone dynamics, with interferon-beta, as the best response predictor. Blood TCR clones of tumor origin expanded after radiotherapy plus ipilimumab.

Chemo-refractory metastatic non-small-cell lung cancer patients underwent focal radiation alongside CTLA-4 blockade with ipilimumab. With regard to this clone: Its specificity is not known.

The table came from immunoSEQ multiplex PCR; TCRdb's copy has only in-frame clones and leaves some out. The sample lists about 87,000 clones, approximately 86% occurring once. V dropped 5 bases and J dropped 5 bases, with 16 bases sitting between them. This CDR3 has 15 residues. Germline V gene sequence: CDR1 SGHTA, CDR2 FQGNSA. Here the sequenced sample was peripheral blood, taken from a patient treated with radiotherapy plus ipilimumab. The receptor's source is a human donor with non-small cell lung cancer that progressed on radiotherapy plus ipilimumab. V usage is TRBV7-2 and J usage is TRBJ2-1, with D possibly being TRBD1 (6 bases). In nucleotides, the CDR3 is TGTGCCAGCAGCCCTCCCAACAGGGTGGACAATGAGCAGTTCTTC. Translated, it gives CASSPPNRVDNEQFF.